The clone carrying this TCR beta chain was counted only a few times. This specimen comes from a study of blood T cell repertoires in COVID-19. About the research overall: Samples of COVID-19 (acute and convalescent) were obtained from the United States, Italy and Spain. T cells, B-cell-depleted T cells, or PBMCs supplied cDNA or gDNA.

Profiling relied on immunoSEQ multiplex PCR, and the TCRdb table lists in-frame clones only, not all of them. The data hold about 120,000 clones, with roughly 83% observed a single time. The CDR3 length is 14 residues. The ends were cut back, 7 bases at V and 6 bases at J, with 16 bases in the middle. Germline V gene data show CDR1 as MNHEY and CDR2 as SVGAGI. Sequencing was performed on peripheral blood. The chain carries TRBV6-5 and TRBJ1-5, with a weak D call TRBD1 (5 bases). This TCR was recovered from a woman aged 70-85 years with acute or convalescent COVID-19. The CDR3 bases are TGTGCCAGCAAGGCAGGGCCCCCGGGTCAGCCCCAGCATTTT. Translating it yields CASKAGPPGQPQHF.